This T cell receptor (beta chain) comes out of a study of CD8 T cells in Susac syndrome. Reverse transcription of roughly 0.5 to 1 ug RNA was carried out with random hexamers. Amplification of TCR beta CDR3 across 54 Vbeta and 13 Jbeta was performed with immunoSEQ multiplex PCR. TCRdb re-analysed the immunoSEQ multiplex PCR reads in MiXCR, keeping a single row per CDR3 protein. The data show about 210,000 distinct CDR3 sequences, over 90% seen once. This CDR3 spans 13 amino acids. J lost 3 bases, V lost 5 bases, and 1 base had no gene match. Per the germline V gene, CDR1 is LNHDA and CDR2 is SQIVND (reference sequence). Study-level points and caveats: There was no clonal expansion in the CD4+ T cell repertoires of Susac syndrome.

Regarding this clonotype: Its antigen is currently unknown.

Blood CD8+ and CD4+ T cells underwent high-throughput TCR beta sequencing. The CD8+ and CD4+ T cells were negatively isolated, with the TEMRA cells enriched by FACS. The chain employs TRBV19 and TRBJ1-1; the match to TRBD1 covers 9 bases. Sequenced: CD4+ T cells from PBMCs. This receptor was identified in a human donor with Susac syndrome. The CDR3 sequence is CASSWDRDTEAFF. CDR3 DNA sequence: TGTGCCAGTAGTTGGGACAGGGACACTGAAGCTTTCTTT.